The 10 T cell receptor beta chains listed next were all sequenced from one sample in a study of long-term antiretroviral therapy in people with HIV. Run at survey level, the immunoSEQ assay was version v3.0. Using immunoSEQ multiplex PCR, the repertoire was profiled, and TCRdb retains in-frame clones only, with some absent. The sample shows around 35,000 clones, around 96% of them seen only once. This material consisted of unsorted PBMCs, taken roughly 6.9 years after starting antiretroviral therapy. The receptors come from a man aged 30 to 39 with HIV.

The rearrangement links TRBV7-6 to TRBJ2-7; 8 nucleotides match TRBD2. Germline values: CDR1 SGHVS, CDR2 FNYEAQ. This CDR3 is 12 amino acids long. With 9 bases clipped from V and 7 bases from J, the junction kept 8 bases outside the gene matches. The DNA of the CDR3 is TGTGCCAGTAGCGGGGATTCGATGGAGCAGTACTTC. Residues: CASSGDSMEQYF.

The genes are TRBV4-2 and TRBJ2-7; TRBD1 is a possible D gene (5 bases). Germline lookup yields CDR1 LGHNA and CDR2 YNFKEQ. CDR3 length equals 12 residues. The V and J ends lost 2 bases and 3 bases respectively, with 5 bases between them. The CDR3 DNA reads TGTGCCAGCAGCCAACAGGGCTACGAGCAGTACTTC. This codes for CASSQQGYEQYF.

This clone came up once. CDR3 coding DNA: TGTGCCAGCAGCGCTCCCCCCTACAATGAGCAGTTCTTC. Its protein product is CASSAPPYNEQFF. This chain links TRBV9 with TRBJ2-1; D is uncertain. The CDR3 covers 13 residues. The V end lost 3 bases, the J end lost 2 bases, and 6 bases lay between the germline ends. Germline CDR1 SGDLS, CDR2 YYNGEE. Full variable domain (outside the CDR3, taken from reference TRBV9 and TRBJ2-1): DSGVTQTPKHLITATGQRVTLRCSPRSGDLSVYWYQQSLDQGLQFLIQYYNGEERAKGNILERFSAQQFPDLHSELNLSSLELGDSALYFCASSAPPYNEQFFGPGTRLTVL.

The V and J genes are TRBV19 and TRBJ1-2; D possibly corresponds to TRBD1 (6 bases). Germline V gene data show CDR1 as LNHDA and CDR2 as SQIVND (reference sequence). Trimming left V 5 bases short and J 5 bases short, with 9 bases between. The CDR3 has 12 residues. CDR3 amino acids: CASSWTEYGYTF. The CDR3 region has the DNA TGTGCCAGTAGTTGGACAGAGTATGGCTACACCTTC.

This clone showed up just once. The chain employs TRBV7-9 and TRBJ2-5, with 7 bases fitting TRBD2. CDR1 and CDR2 (germline): SEHNR, FQNEAQ (reference sequence). This CDR3 is 16 amino acids long. V lost 5 bases to trimming and J lost 2 bases; unmatched junction nucleotides: 11. The CDR3 reads CASSPARAGEQETQYF. CDR3 bases: TGTGCCAGCAGCCCAGCCAGGGCGGGGGAACAAGAGACCCAGTACTTC.

V is TRBV4-3 and J is TRBJ1-1, with TRBD1 as a possible D gene (5 bases). CDR1 is LGHNA, CDR2 YSLEER, per germline. The ends were cut back, 0 bases at V and 0 bases at J, with 8 bases in the middle. This CDR3 is built from 15 residues. Here the CDR3 DNA reads TGCGCCAGCAGCCAAGATAGGGGTATGAACACTGAAGCTTTCTTT. Amino acid sequence: CASSQDRGMNTEAFF.

This clone came up once. V usage is TRBV6-1 and J usage is TRBJ2-7, with a tentative D call TRBD2 (7 bases). Germline CDR1 is MNHNS and CDR2 is SASEGT. Deletions cut 3 bases from V and 4 bases from J, with 28 bases between. This CDR3 is built from 19 residues. The CDR3 DNA sequence: TGTGCCAGCAGTGAGGTTCCGACGGCGGGGGCCCACCAACGTTACGAGCAGTACTTC. Translation: CASSEVPTAGAHQRYEQYF.

The chain uses TRBV23-1 and TRBJ2-7; a possible D gene is TRBD2 (6 bases). TRBV23-1 is classed as an ORF, of uncertain function. This CDR3 comprises 13 residues. Trimming took off 9 bases at V and 3 bases at J, with 15 bases between the two ends. The CDR3 is CARDGTSIYEQYF. In DNA, the CDR3 is TGCGCCAGAGACGGGACTTCTATCTACGAGCAGTACTTC.

The rearrangement links TRBV5-1 to TRBJ2-4; perhaps D is TRBD1 or TRBD2 (5 bases each). V lost 5 bases to trimming and J lost 8 bases, with 14 bases between them. In germline, CDR1 is SGHRS, CDR2 YFSETQ. The CDR3 contains 13 residues. The DNA of the CDR3 is TGCGCCAGCAGTGAGGGACCCCGCGACATTCAGTACTTC. Its protein is CASSEGPRDIQYF.

The V gene is TRBV7-2, the J gene TRBJ2-7; D might be TRBD2 (6 bases). Germline CDR1 SGHTA, CDR2 FQGNSA. The CDR3 runs to 16 residues. V lost 4 bases, J lost 0 bases, and 16 bases lay in between. CDR3 sequence reads: CASSSGSTAVSYEQYF. The CDR3, as DNA: TGTGCCAGCAGCTCCGGGAGTACAGCGGTCTCCTACGAGCAGTACTTC.